A selection of T cell receptor beta chains follows, all from one sample in a study of technical replicates of blood from several donors. Sequencing used immunoSEQ multiplex PCR; TCRdb keeps in-frame clones, though not all of them. The data show about 94,000 clones, 95% seen once. The sequencing sample was made of T cells isolated from PBMCs. The receptors shown here come from a human donor in good health. The CDR3 runs from the conserved cysteine through the conserved F or W. Clone size is shown for a subset of rows, as once, few, many or a class of expanded clone.

J gene	V gene	clone size	CDR3 protein
TRBJ1-4	TRBV9	NA	CARVRGEAEKLFF
TRBJ2-5	TRBV27	once	CASTPSRQETQYF
TRBJ2-3	TRBV19	NA	CASSPGLVGHTQYF
TRBJ1-1	TRBV4-1	few	CASSLTGMNTEAFF
TRBJ1-4	TRBV9	NA	CASSPGQGSEKLFF
TRBJ2-7	TRBV28	NA	CASTTIARHDYEQYF
TRBJ1-2	TRBV13	NA	CASSYNYGYTF
TRBJ2-7	TRBV10-3	NA	CAISAGLSSYEQYF
TRBJ2-3	TRBV4-2	NA	CASSRIGTSGGDSTQYF
TRBJ2-7	TRBV5-5	NA	CASTAGLAGAYEQYF
TRBJ2-3	TRBV5-1	NA	CASRRFSGTSTDTQYF
TRBJ2-2	TRBV9	NA	CASRRTGATGELFF
TRBJ2-2	TRBV4-2	NA	CASSQDGLAGSGELFF
TRBJ1-2	TRBV6-5	NA	CASRPGQAVWLNTF
TRBJ2-7	TRBV23-1	NA	CASSQPRLAGRVYEQYF
TRBJ1-1	TRBV6-6	NA	CASGTDEAFF
TRBJ2-2	TRBV6-1	NA	CASSGLAGGQGITGELFF
TRBJ1-1	TRBV28	NA	CASSFTGQGYTEAFF
TRBJ1-6	TRBV5-1	NA	CASSFNRMGDNSPLHF
TRBJ2-7	TRBV5-1	NA	CASSLATGSYEQYF
TRBJ2-1	TRBV11-2	NA	CASSTGGVFYNEQFF
TRBJ2-7	TRBV7-9	NA	CASSPLRGAQREQYF
TRBJ1-2	TRBV19	NA	CASTMGPGALTRPAEVGDYGYTF
TRBJ1-2	TRBV7-9	NA	CASSPSQGNYGYTF
TRBJ1-5	TRBV10-2	NA	CASSESGTGGGNQPQHF
TRBJ2-2	TRBV19	NA	CASRVDRGNTGELFF
TRBJ2-5	TRBV19	NA	CASSIGLGSGETQYF
TRBJ1-1	TRBV15	NA	CATSKGRGMNTEAFF
TRBJ2-3	TRBV7-8	NA	CASMWPGLGADTQYF
TRBJ2-1	TRBV9	NA	CASSALTSGFNEQFF
TRBJ1-2	TRBV18	NA	CASSLTGQSPSNYGYTF
TRBJ1-2	TRBV9	once	CASSVEGKYGYTF
TRBJ2-7	TRBV6-5	NA	CASSHAAYEQYF